These 32 T cell receptor beta chains originate from one sample sequenced in a study of CD8 T cells in ankylosing spondylitis. Study-wide findings and caveats: Seemingly characteristic of ankylosing spondylitis blood was a TCR beta motif consisting of under ten highly homologous variants.

TCRdb reanalysed the 5' RACE reads using MiXCR and keeps one entry per CDR3 protein. The sample holds 200,000 to 250,000 distinct CDR3 sequences, about 7% seen once. For these TCRs, the target antigens are not known. Sequencing used blood, either unsorted or a sorted T cell fraction (not recorded which). Receptors originate from a male donor with ankylosing spondylitis.

This clonotype was counted a few times. The chain couples TRBV20-1 to TRBJ2-1, with D possibly matching TRBD2 (5 bases). The germline CDR1 and CDR2 sequences are DFQATT and SNEGSKA (reference sequence). The CDR3 is made up of 14 amino acids. V dropped 6 bases and J dropped 5 bases, with 17 bases sitting between them. CDR3 in DNA: TGCAGTGCAACCGGGAAGGAGGACGACAATGAGCAGTTCTTC. Residues: CSATGKEDDNEQFF.

The chain carries TRBV4-2 and TRBJ2-3; 12 bases are a match to TRBD2. CDR1 and CDR2 from the germline V gene are LGHNA and YNFKEQ. V lost 0 bases to trimming and J lost 1 base; unmatched junction nucleotides: 5. The CDR3 is 18 amino acids. As DNA, the CDR3 is TGTGCCAGCAGCCAAGACGCTAGCGGGAGGGACGGCACAGATACGCAGTATTTT. This sequence encodes CASSQDASGRDGTDTQYF.

This clonotype showed up many times. The genes are TRBV3-1 and TRBJ1-1; TRBD1 aligns across 7 bases. This CDR3 region has 16 residues. Germline V gene data show CDR1 as LGHDT and CDR2 as YNNKEL (reference sequence). V dropped 0 bases and J dropped 2; count of bases not matched to a gene: 6. As DNA, the CDR3 is TGTGCCAGCAGCCAAGATTTAGGGACAGACAACACTGAAGCTTTCTTT. It translates to CASSQDLGTDNTEAFF. The full variable domain, in which reference TRBV3-1 and TRBJ1-1 provide the parts outside the CDR3, is DTAVSQTPKYLVTQMGNDKSIKCEQNLGHDTMYWYKQDSKKFLKIMFSYNNKELIINETVPNRFSPKSPDKAHLNLHINSLELGDSAVYFCASSQDLGTDNTEAFFGQGTRLTVV.

This clonotype was detected many times. The chain is built from TRBV5-5 and TRBJ1-2; 11 bases are a match to TRBD1. Germline CDR1 and CDR2: SGHKS and YYEKEE (reference sequence). The trim removed 3 bases at V and 4 bases at J, leaving 5 bases unmatched. The CDR3 is 15 residues long. CDR3 loop: CASSWGQGGAYGYTF. DNA for the CDR3: TGTGCCAGCAGCTGGGGACAGGGGGGGGCCTATGGCTACACCTTC.

At least ten counts were recorded for this clonotype. V gene TRBV6-1 combines with J gene TRBJ2-5, with no clear D. The CDR3 is 13 residues long. V dropped 3 bases and J dropped 5 bases, with 10 bases sitting between them. Germline V gives CDR1 MNHNS, CDR2 SASEGT. The CDR3 spells CASSDTLGETQYF. The CDR3 DNA reads TGTGCCAGCAGTGACACCCTAGGGGAGACCCAGTACTTC.

This clonotype was seen at least ten times. CDR3 sequence: CASSPPGQGYEQYF. The DNA of the CDR3 is TGTGCCAGCAGCCCTCCGGGACAGGGCTACGAGCAGTACTTC. V is TRBV9 and J is TRBJ2-7; the match to TRBD1 covers 9 bases. V was clipped by 4 bases and J by 3 bases; unmatched bases: 5. From germline, CDR1 is SGDLS and CDR2 YYNGEE. This CDR3 region has 14 residues. Complete variable domain (other parts from reference TRBV9 and TRBJ2-7): DSGVTQTPKHLITATGQRVTLRCSPRSGDLSVYWYQQSLDQGLQFLIQYYNGEERAKGNILERFSAQQFPDLHSELNLSSLELGDSALYFCASSPPGQGYEQYFGPGTRLTVT.

This clonotype was counted ten times or more. The rearrangement uses TRBV20-1 and TRBJ1-2; 10 bases fit TRBD1. The trim removed 1 base at V and 8 bases at J, leaving 10 bases unmatched. Germline assignment: CDR1 DFQATT and CDR2 SNEGSKA (reference sequence). The CDR3 is 15 residues long. The CDR3 sequence: CSARAPGQGMRGYTF. The CDR3 region has the DNA TGCAGTGCTAGAGCTCCGGGACAGGGGATGAGAGGCTACACCTTC.

This clonotype has just a few counts. This chain uses TRBV5-1 with TRBJ1-2; D gene ambiguous. Looked up from germline, CDR1 is SGHRS and CDR2 is YFSETQ. V shed 3 bases and J shed 7 bases, with 13 bases lying between them. The CDR3 loop spans 13 amino acids. CDR3 coding DNA: TGCGCCAGCAGCTGGGGAGGTACTTTTGGCTACACCTTC. Translating gives CASSWGGTFGYTF. Full variable domain (outside the CDR3, taken from reference TRBV5-1 and TRBJ1-2): KAGVTQTPRYLIKTRGQQVTLSCSPISGHRSVSWYQQTPGQGLQFLFEYFSETQRNKGNFPGRFSGRQFSNSRSEMNVSTLELGDSALYLCASSWGGTFGYTFGSGTRLTVV.

This clonotype showed up many times. The chain carries TRBV5-1 and TRBJ2-7; a possible D gene is TRBD1 (5 bases). Germline V gene lookup returns CDR1 SGHRS and CDR2 YFSETQ. The CDR3 spans 15 residues. Deletions cut 0 bases from V and 2 bases from J, with 12 bases between. The CDR3 spells CASSLVQGKAYEQYF. The DNA for the CDR3 is TGCGCCAGCAGCTTGGTCCAGGGTAAAGCCTACGAGCAGTACTTC.

This clonotype was seen repeatedly, ten times or more. V gene TRBV7-3 combines with J gene TRBJ2-7; 7 bases fit TRBD2. This CDR3 region has 13 residues. The V and J ends lost 5 bases and 7 bases, in that order; junction bases with no gene match: 8. Per the germline V gene, CDR1 is SGHTA and CDR2 is FQGTGA. The CDR3 DNA reads TGTGCCAGCAGCCCAACGGGGGGTGAGGAGCAGTACTTC. This encodes CASSPTGGEEQYF.

This clonotype has ten or more counts. The V gene is TRBV27, the J gene TRBJ1-6, with D perhaps TRBD1 (5 bases). CDR3 length: 14 amino acids. Looked up from germline, CDR1 is MNHEY and CDR2 is SMNVEV (reference sequence). V lost 7 bases and J 7 bases, leaving 14 bases between the germline ends. The CDR3 loop is CASTFFGGNSPLHF. Written as DNA, the CDR3 is TGTGCCAGCACCTTCTTCGGGGGAAATTCACCCCTCCACTTT.

This clonotype has at least ten counts. The gene calls are TRBV7-9 and TRBJ1-1; D not resolved. The CDR3 is 15 amino acids. Germline-derived CDR1 and CDR2 are SEHNR and FQNEAQ (reference sequence). The germline V and J ends were trimmed by 6 bases and 5 bases, with 19 bases remaining between them. CDR3 nucleotide sequence: TGTGCCAGCAGGGGAAAAGGGTCGGAAGGGACTGAAGCTTTCTTT. As protein: CASRGKGSEGTEAFF.

Note on this clonotype: At one end the junction does not follow the germline gene, possibly because of a read error. The gene calls are TRBV20-1 and TRBJ2-4, with TRBD1 matching 7 bases. From germline, CDR1 is DFQATT and CDR2 SNEGSKA (reference sequence). The length of the CDR3 is 17 residues. In DNA, the CDR3 is TGCTGTGCTAGTTCCACCCAATACAGGGGATATGGAAACATTCAGTACTTC. It codes for CCASSTQYRGYGNIQYF.

This clonotype was observed at least ten times. An end of the junction does not agree with germline; a read error may underlie this. J is TRBJ2-7 and V is TRBV9, with 9 bases matching TRBD2. Germline values: CDR1 SGDLS, CDR2 YYNGEE. This CDR3 spans 15 amino acids. This CDR3 reads CASSVGSGSSHEQYF. CDR3 nucleotide sequence: TGTGCCAGCAGCGTAGGTAGCGGGAGCTCCCACGAGCAGTACTTC.

The V call is TRBV7-2, the J call TRBJ2-1; the D gene is possibly TRBD1 (6 bases). Germline CDR1 and CDR2: SGHTA and FQGNSA. The CDR3 spans 15 residues. The V and J ends lost 6 bases and 7 bases respectively, with 19 bases between them. The CDR3 protein is CASRAGVAARNEQFF. In nucleotides, the CDR3 is TGTGCCAGCAGGGCAGGGGTTGCGGCAAGGAATGAGCAGTTCTTC.

This clonotype was counted at least ten times. The J gene is TRBJ2-1, the V gene TRBV6-2 or TRBV6-3, with TRBD2 identical over 14 bases. V shed 4 bases, J shed 8 bases, and the junction held 7 bases outside the gene matches. The CDR3 has 16 residues. Germline CDR1 is MNHEY and CDR2 is SVGEGT. CDR3 amino acids: CASSSPTSGRAYEQFF. The CDR3 DNA is TGTGCCAGCAGTTCGCCGACTAGCGGGAGGGCCTATGAGCAGTTCTTC.

This clonotype was detected ten times or more. J is TRBJ2-4 and V is TRBV25-1; possibly TRBD1 or TRBD2 for D (6 bases each). From germline, CDR1 is MGHDK and CDR2 SYGVNS. Trimming pared 6 bases from V and 5 bases from J, leaving 17 bases between. The CDR3 is 15 residues long. The CDR3 DNA reads as TGTGCCAGCAGAGAAGGGGGGATAAAGGAAAACATTCAGTACTTC. It encodes CASREGGIKENIQYF. Drawing the rest from reference TRBV25-1 and TRBJ2-4, the complete variable domain is EADIYQTPRYLVIGTGKKITLECSQTMGHDKMYWYQQDPGMELHLIHYSYGVNSTEKGDLSSESTVSRIRTEHFPLTLESARPSHTSQYLCASREGGIKENIQYFGAGTRLSVL.

This clonotype showed up many times. The chain links TRBV4-1 to TRBJ2-2; maybe TRBD1 (5 bases). Germline V gene lookup returns CDR1 MGHRA and CDR2 YSYEKL. Trimming removed 3 bases from V and 1 base from J, with 6 bases in between. CDR3 size: 14 residues. CDR3 DNA sequence: TGCGCCAGCAGCCACAGGGTGAACACCGGGGAGCTGTTTTTT. It codes for CASSHRVNTGELFF.

The chain carries TRBV5-3 and TRBJ2-7, with D hard to call. TRBV5-3 is noted as an ORF with a role that remains uncertain. The V gene lost 0 bases and the J gene lost 0 bases, with 10 bases spanning the gap. The CDR3 runs to 15 residues. The CDR3 DNA is TGTGCCAGAAGCTTGGGGGCAGGCTACTCCTACGAGCAGTACTTC. Translated: CARSLGAGYSYEQYF.

This clonotype was detected a few times. J is TRBJ2-7 and V is TRBV10-2, with D unresolved. The CDR3 has 13 amino acids. The germline gives CDR1 WSHSY, CDR2 SAAADI. The V and J ends lost 4 bases and 4 bases respectively, with 11 bases between them. The CDR3: CASSGKLSYEQYF. The CDR3 coding sequence is TGCGCCAGCAGTGGCAAACTTAGTTACGAGCAGTACTTC.

This clonotype was detected many times. The chain has TRBV20-1 and TRBJ2-2; TRBD2 is a possible D gene (5 bases). Trimming cost V 3 bases and J 1 base, with 9 bases left between them. CDR3 size: 14 residues. Germline CDR1 and CDR2: DFQATT and SNEGSKA (reference sequence). CDR3 DNA: TGCAGTGCTAGGCGCGGGTTGAACACCGGGGAGCTGTTTTTT. It specifies CSARRGLNTGELFF.

This clonotype has ten or more counts. The chain uses TRBV7-8 and TRBJ2-1; 9 bases agree with TRBD2. The CDR3 is made up of 15 amino acids. With V trimmed by 6 bases and J by 2 bases, 5 bases remained unmatched. Germline assignment: CDR1 SGHVS and CDR2 FQNEAQ. This CDR3 is CASSQGTSPYNEQFF. The CDR3, as DNA: TGTGCCAGCAGTCAGGGGACTAGCCCCTACAATGAGCAGTTCTTC.

This clonotype occurred many times. The chain links TRBV27 to TRBJ2-7; perhaps TRBD2 as D (5 bases). The CDR3 spans 15 residues. V shed 7 bases and J shed 6 bases, with 22 bases lying between them. CDR1 is MNHEY and CDR2 is SMNVEV in the germline V gene (reference sequence). The CDR3 here is CASTLSPGSLGEQYF. CDR3 sequence (DNA): TGTGCCAGCACCCTCTCACCGGGATCCTTAGGCGAGCAGTACTTC.

Turning to this clonotype: At one end, the junction sequence differs from germline, possibly due to a read error. The rearrangement uses TRBV20-1 and TRBJ2-7, with D possibly being TRBD1 (5 bases). The germline CDR1 and CDR2 sequences are DFQATT and SNEGSKA (reference sequence). CDR3 length: 14 residues. This CDR3 is CSVRVIDSPYGQYF. In nucleotides, the CDR3 is TGCAGTGTCCGCGTGATAGACAGTCCCTACGGGCAGTACTTC.

The gene calls are TRBV27 and TRBJ1-2; D ambiguous. The CDR3 contains 14 residues. Trimming took off 5 bases at V and 0 bases at J, with 10 bases between the two ends. The germline CDR1 and CDR2 sequences are MNHEY and SMNVEV (reference sequence). In DNA form, the CDR3 reads TGTGCCAGCAGTATTCACGGCCCTAACTATGGCTACACCTTC. Translation: CASSIHGPNYGYTF.

For this clonotype: A read error is possible here, since a much larger clone lies one base away. The CDR3 bases are TGTGCCAGCAGCTTTAGCGGGAGCGGGTACGAGCAGTACTTC. Its protein is CASSFSGSGYEQYF. The J gene is TRBJ2-7, the V gene TRBV7-9, with TRBD2 matching 9 bases. Germline-derived CDR1 and CDR2 are SEHNR and FQNEAQ (reference sequence). V lost 3 bases and J lost 4; bases outside the gene matches: 4. This CDR3 comprises 14 residues.

This clonotype was seen many times. The chain links TRBV5-1 to TRBJ2-3; TRBD1 matches at 7 bases. The CDR3 loop spans 15 amino acids. Germline V gene data show CDR1 as SGHRS and CDR2 as YFSETQ. V shed 3 bases, J shed 0 bases, and the junction held 4 bases outside the gene matches. The CDR3 region has the DNA TGCGCCAGCAGCTGGGGACAGATAAGCACAGATACGCAGTATTTT. Protein: CASSWGQISTDTQYF.

This clonotype was observed a few times. This chain links TRBV27 with TRBJ1-2, with D tentatively TRBD1 (5 bases). CDR3 length: 12 amino acids. In germline, CDR1 is MNHEY, CDR2 SMNVEV (reference sequence). V dropped 8 bases and J dropped 3 bases, with 10 bases sitting between them. The CDR3 nucleotides are TGTGCCAGCCGAGACAGCTACTATGGCTACACCTTC. Its translation is CASRDSYYGYTF.

This clonotype was seen ten or more times. The chain has TRBV5-1 and TRBJ2-7; a possible D gene is TRBD2 (6 bases). V lost 2 bases to trimming and J lost 3 bases, with 15 bases between them. The CDR3 is 15 amino acids. CDR1 is SGHRS, CDR2 YFSETQ, per germline. The CDR3 protein is CASSFLEGSGYEQYF. The DNA for the CDR3 is TGCGCCAGCAGCTTTCTGGAGGGTTCTGGCTACGAGCAGTACTTC.

This clonotype showed up many times. The V and J genes are TRBV7-9 and TRBJ1-5, with D unresolved. The germline V gene encodes CDR1 SEHNR and CDR2 FQNEAQ (reference sequence). The V and J ends lost 1 base and 5 bases respectively, with 6 bases between them. CDR3 size: 13 residues. DNA for the CDR3: TGTGCCAGCAGCTTAGAGGGTTATCAGCCCCAGCATTTT. This translates into CASSLEGYQPQHF.

The V gene is TRBV27, the J gene TRBJ2-7; D gene unclear. With 3 bases removed from V and 3 bases from J, the gap between germline ends came to 9 bases. This CDR3 region has 13 residues. Germline-derived CDR1 and CDR2 are MNHEY and SMNVEV (reference sequence). CDR3 amino acids: CASSFSPDYEQYF. DNA for the CDR3: TGTGCCAGCAGTTTTAGTCCAGACTACGAGCAGTACTTC.

Only a few counts were recorded for this clonotype. This may arise from a read error, as a much more abundant clone is one base away. The chain couples TRBV6-2 or TRBV6-3 to TRBJ2-7, with no clear D. Trimming removed 2 bases at V and 5 bases at J, with 4 bases between. The CDR3 is 11 amino acids. The germline V gene has CDR1 MNHEY and CDR2 SVGEGT. The CDR3: CASSYTHEQYF. The CDR3 DNA sequence: TGTGCCAGCAGTTACACCCACGAGCAGTACTTC.